The rows below give T cell receptor beta chains drawn from one sample of a study of graft-versus-host responses after intestinal transplantation. Produced via immunoSEQ multiplex PCR; TCRdb's table is partial and in-frame only. This table has roughly 99,000 clones, 80% to 90% appearing once. Their antigens remain unidentified. The sequencing used unstimulated CD4+ T cells sorted from spleen or lymph node cells, collected before transplant. The receptors here all came from a human donor who was the organ donor for an intestinal transplant. Each CDR3 is given with its conserved first and last residue. The D gene is left open where the match is weak. Clone size, where shown, is once, few, many, or a class for clones that have expanded.

J	D	size	V	DNA	CDR3
TRBJ2-1	.	.	TRBV2	TGTGCCAGCAGGCTCAAGTTTTCCTACAATGAGCAGTTCTTC	CASRLKFSYNEQFF
TRBJ1-2	TRBD1	.	TRBV10-1	TGCGCCAGCAGTCCGGGACAGGGAATGTATGGCTACACCTTC	CASSPGQGMYGYTF
TRBJ2-1	.	.	TRBV7-2	TGTGCCAGCAGCTTCGTTTACAATGAGCAGTTCTTC	CASSFVYNEQFF
TRBJ1-5	.	.	TRBV12-5	TGTGCTAGTGGTTTCGGGGTGAATCAGCCCCAGCATTTT	CASGFGVNQPQHF
TRBJ2-3	.	.	TRBV7-2	TGTGCCAGCAGCTTGACTAGGGCAGATACGCAGTATTTT	CASSLTRADTQYF
TRBJ1-1	.	.	TRBV19	TGTGCCAGTAGCCAGTCGGTACCTTTCTTT	CASSQSVPFF
TRBJ2-7	.	.	TRBV18	TGTGCCAGCTCACCGTTCGAAGCCTACGAGCAGTACTTC	CASSPFEAYEQYF
TRBJ2-1	.	.	TRBV2	TGTGCCAGCAGGCCACGACCAAGAACTAGGGGTGAGCAGTTCTTC	CASRPRPRTRGEQFF
TRBJ1-2	TRBD1	.	TRBV7-3	TGTGCCAGCAGCCCTCGACAGGGGGTCGGCTACACCTTC	CASSPRQGVGYTF
TRBJ2-2	.	.	TRBV11-2	TGTGCCAGCAGCTCTTCTGGAGGGTCCGGGGAGCTGTTTTTT	CASSSSGGSGELFF
TRBJ2-1	.	.	TRBV9	TGTGCCAGCAGCGTGCTGGCGGAGAGCTACAATGAGCAGTTCTTC	CASSVLAESYNEQFF
TRBJ2-5	TRBD2	.	TRBV14	TGTGCCAGCAGCCAAGATATGACTAGCGGGGGGGAGACCCAGTACTTC	CASSQDMTSGGETQYF
TRBJ1-3	.	few	TRBV10-3	TGTGCCATCACCCCCGTCGGGGGCGGTGGAAACACCATATATTTT	CAITPVGGGGNTIYF
TRBJ1-2	TRBD1	few	TRBV5-5	TGTGCCAGCAGCTTGGCGGGACAGGGGGGCTATGGCTACACCTTC	CASSLAGQGGYGYTF
TRBJ2-2	TRBD1	.	TRBV5-4	TGTGCCAGCAGCTTGCGGGACAGAACTAACACCGGGGAGCTGTTTTTT	CASSLRDRTNTGELFF
TRBJ1-3	TRBD1	once	TRBV11-2	TGTGCCAGCAGCCGGACAGGGAACGGAAACACCATATATTTT	CASSRTGNGNTIYF
TRBJ2-5	.	.	TRBV11-2	TGTGCCAGCAGCTTAGGCCTCGCCAAGCAGTACTTC	CASSLGLAKQYF
TRBJ2-5	.	.	TRBV9	TGTGCCAGCAGCGCAGGTGGGGAGACCCAGTACTTC	CASSAGGETQYF
TRBJ1-1	.	.	TRBV5-4	TGTGCCAGCAGGAGGGGGATGAACACTGAAGCTTTCTTT	CASRRGMNTEAFF
TRBJ1-1	.	.	TRBV7-3	TGTGCCAGCAGCCCGACCGGGCTGGGAAACACTGAAGCTTTCTTT	CASSPTGLGNTEAFF
TRBJ2-7	TRBD1	.	TRBV11-3	TGTGCCAGCAGCCACAGGGGCGAGCAGTACTTC	CASSHRGEQYF
TRBJ1-4	.	.	TRBV19	TGTGCCAGTCAGAGGGGGAGGGCGGCAACTAATGAAAAACTGTTTTTT	CASQRGRAATNEKLFF
TRBJ2-7	.	.	TRBV6-5	TGTGCCAGCAGTTACTCACCTACGGGTTTCGAGCAGTACTTC	CASSYSPTGFEQYF
TRBJ1-4	TRBD1	.	TRBV7-9	TGTGCCAGCAGCCCTAGGGACAGACCCGAAAAACTGTTTTTT	CASSPRDRPEKLFF
TRBJ1-2	.	.	TRBV29-1	TGCAGCGTTGCAGGGTTTATCTATGGCTACACCTTC	CSVAGFIYGYTF
TRBJ1-1	.	.	TRBV7-2	TGTGCCAGCAGCTTAAAAGGGGAGAGGTGGCGGAACACTGAAGCTTTCTTT	CASSLKGERWRNTEAFF
TRBJ2-1	.	.	TRBV5-1	TGCGCCAGCAGCTTCACAGGGAGCTCCTACAATGAGCAGTTCTTC	CASSFTGSSYNEQFF
TRBJ1-2	TRBD1	.	TRBV11-2	TGTGCCAGCAGCTTGACAGGGGGCGACTATGGCTACACCTTC	CASSLTGGDYGYTF
TRBJ2-7	TRBD1	.	TRBV5-1	TGCGCCAGCAGGGCTGGGACAGCCTACGAGCAGTACTTC	CASRAGTAYEQYF
TRBJ1-3	TRBD1	.	TRBV4-1	TGCGCCAGCAGCCAAGATTCGACAGGGCCCTACTCTGGAAACACCATATATTTT	CASSQDSTGPYSGNTIYF
TRBJ1-1	.	medium-sized	TRBV5-6	TGTGCCAGCAGTCATCAGGAGAGCACTGAAGCTTTCTTT	CASSHQESTEAFF
TRBJ2-1	TRBD2	.	TRBV11-1	TGTGCCAGCAGCTTATTCCCACTAGCGGTTGACAATGAGCAGTTCTTC	CASSLFPLAVDNEQFF
TRBJ2-1	.	.	TRBV7-8	TGTGCCAGCAGCTTAGAAGGGCGGGCTATAGGCAATGAGCAGTTCTTC	CASSLEGRAIGNEQFF
TRBJ2-2	TRBD2	.	TRBV5-6	TGTGCCAGCAGTCCCGGGGGAGGGTTGAACACCGGGGAGCTGTTTTTT	CASSPGGGLNTGELFF
TRBJ1-5	.	.	TRBV19	TGTGCCAGTAGTATGCGGGGAGATCAGCCCCAGCATTTT	CASSMRGDQPQHF
TRBJ2-3	.	.	TRBV7-9	TGTGCCAGCAGCTTAGGGGGAACAGGACGCACAGATACGCAGTATTTT	CASSLGGTGRTDTQYF
TRBJ1-1	.	.	TRBV25-1	TGTGCCAGCAGTGAGTTAAGGCCGGGAAGCACTGAAGCTTTCTTT	CASSELRPGSTEAFF
TRBJ2-7	TRBD1	.	TRBV10-3	TGTGCCATCAGTGAGTCGGCAGGGGGATCCTACGAGCAGTACTTC	CAISESAGGSYEQYF
TRBJ2-7	.	.	TRBV6-5	TGTGCCAGCAAAGGTCTTAACACCTACGAGCAGTACTTC	CASKGLNTYEQYF
TRBJ2-1	TRBD2	.	TRBV9	TGTGCCAGCAGCAGATTAGCGGGAGGCGGATACAATGAGCAGTTCTTC	CASSRLAGGGYNEQFF
TRBJ2-3	TRBD2	.	TRBV7-9	TGTGCCAGCAGCTTAGGACTAGCGGGGCGCACAGATACGCAGTATTTT	CASSLGLAGRTDTQYF
TRBJ1-5	TRBD1	.	TRBV7-2	TGTGCCAGCGGACAGGGGAATTTTCAGCCCCAGCATTTT	CASGQGNFQPQHF
TRBJ1-1	.	.	TRBV12-5	TGTGCTAGTGGTATAGGGGAGGGGAGCATGAACACTGAAGCTTTCTTT	CASGIGEGSMNTEAFF
TRBJ2-7	TRBD1	.	TRBV5-5	TGTGCCAGCAGCTTGGAAGTTGGGCACAGGGGGCGCGGCTCCTACGAGCAGTACTTC	CASSLEVGHRGRGSYEQYF
TRBJ2-5	TRBD2	once	TRBV10-2	TGCGCCAGCAGAGGGACTAACCAAGAGACCCAGTACTTC	CASRGTNQETQYF
TRBJ1-6	.	few	TRBV6-5	TGTGCCAGCAGTTACAGGGATAATTCACCCCTCCACTTT	CASSYRDNSPLHF
TRBJ2-5	.	.	TRBV9	TGTGCCAGCAGCCGTGAGGGAGAGACCCAGTACTTC	CASSREGETQYF
TRBJ1-1	.	.	TRBV4-2	TGTGCCAGCAGCCAAGAGGAGCGGTACACTGAAGCTTTCTTT	CASSQEERYTEAFF
TRBJ1-4	.	once	TRBV19	TGTGCCAGTCTGCCCCCGGGGGATAATGAAAAACTGTTTTTT	CASLPPGDNEKLFF
TRBJ2-5	.	.	TRBV6-5	TGTGCCAGCAGTTACGCTTTTCAGACGCAAGAGACCCAGTACTTC	CASSYAFQTQETQYF
TRBJ2-5	TRBD1	.	TRBV5-1	TGCGCCCGCAAGGGGCCCACAGGGGGGATTCAAGAGACCCAGTACTTC	CARKGPTGGIQETQYF